The next 5 T cell receptor beta chains were all read from a single sample in a study of blood T cell repertoires in COVID-19. TCRdb's table, derived via immunoSEQ multiplex PCR, lists solely in-frame clones and lacks some. The sample records around 69,000 clones, 70% to 85% being singletons. Source material: peripheral blood. Receptor source: a woman aged 55 to 70 with acute or convalescent COVID-19.

This chain joins TRBV19 and TRBJ2-3; TRBD1 matches at 7 bases. V lost 0 bases to trimming and J lost 5 bases; unmatched junction nucleotides: 5. The CDR3 has 15 amino acids. The germline V gene encodes CDR1 LNHDA and CDR2 SQIVND (reference sequence). CDR3 in amino acids: CASSIEGGRGDTQYF. In DNA, the CDR3 is TGTGCCAGTAGTATAGAAGGGGGCAGGGGAGATACGCAGTATTTT.

The CDR3 coding sequence is TGTGCCAGCAGTTACGTTCTAGCGAACACCGGGGAGCTGTTTTTT. Residues: CASSYVLANTGELFF. The chain uses TRBV6-6 and TRBJ2-2, with D hard to call. The CDR3 covers 15 residues. The V gene lost 2 bases and the J gene lost 0 bases, with 7 bases spanning the gap. Germline V gene sequence: CDR1 MNHNY, CDR2 SVGAGI (reference sequence).

The rearrangement joins TRBV19 to TRBJ1-5; no reliable D call. Per the germline V gene, CDR1 is LNHDA and CDR2 is SQIVND (reference sequence). With 1 base removed from V and 6 bases from J, the gap between germline ends came to 10 bases. This CDR3 region has 14 residues. CDR3 bases: TGTGCCAGTAGTATAGGGCCCCGCGGTCAGCCCCAGCATTTT. Encoded protein: CASSIGPRGQPQHF.

The chain uses TRBV27 and TRBJ2-5, with TRBD1 identical over 9 bases. Trimming took 6 bases from V and 5 from J; bases not matched to a gene: 10. The germline gives CDR1 MNHEY, CDR2 SMNVEV (reference sequence). There are 15 residues in the CDR3. The CDR3 is CASRAGTGPRETQYF. As DNA, the CDR3 is TGTGCCAGCAGGGCCGGGACAGGGCCTAGGGAGACCCAGTACTTC.

V and J are TRBV9 and TRBJ2-5, with a weak D call TRBD2 (6 bases). V was pared by 4 bases and J by 2 bases, with 12 bases between. Per the germline V gene, CDR1 is SGDLS and CDR2 is YYNGEE. This CDR3 has 14 amino acids. The CDR3 nucleotides read TGTGCCAGCAGCCCGTCGGGAGCTCAAGAGACCCAGTACTTC. It encodes CASSPSGAQETQYF.